This paragraph covers one T cell receptor (beta chain) sequence. Its specificity is unknown. Germline V gene lookup returns CDR1 LNHDA and CDR2 SQIVND (reference sequence). V lost 2 bases, J lost 1 base, and 5 bases lay in between. CDR3 size: 13 residues. The data belong to a study of cytomegalovirus exposure and HLA in healthy donors. Findings and caveats of the study: Per a later analysis, about 17,000 TCR beta sequences showed association with HLA alleles at 0.05 false discovery rate. Excluded were some V segments that proved indistinguishable, including TRBV6-2 and TRBV6-3.

The PCR employed 60 Vbeta primers together with 13 Jbeta primers. Data came from immunoSEQ multiplex PCR; TCRdb stores just in-frame clones and leaves some out. The sample records around 220,000 clones, 65% to 80% being singletons. The receptor comes from a man between 35 and 55 years old in good health and CMV-seronegative. The chain uses TRBV19 and TRBJ1-1; no firm D call. The specimen was PBMCs. The CDR3: CASSITPNTEAFF. The CDR3 DNA follows: TGTGCCAGTAGTATAACACCGAACACTGAAGCTTTCTTT.